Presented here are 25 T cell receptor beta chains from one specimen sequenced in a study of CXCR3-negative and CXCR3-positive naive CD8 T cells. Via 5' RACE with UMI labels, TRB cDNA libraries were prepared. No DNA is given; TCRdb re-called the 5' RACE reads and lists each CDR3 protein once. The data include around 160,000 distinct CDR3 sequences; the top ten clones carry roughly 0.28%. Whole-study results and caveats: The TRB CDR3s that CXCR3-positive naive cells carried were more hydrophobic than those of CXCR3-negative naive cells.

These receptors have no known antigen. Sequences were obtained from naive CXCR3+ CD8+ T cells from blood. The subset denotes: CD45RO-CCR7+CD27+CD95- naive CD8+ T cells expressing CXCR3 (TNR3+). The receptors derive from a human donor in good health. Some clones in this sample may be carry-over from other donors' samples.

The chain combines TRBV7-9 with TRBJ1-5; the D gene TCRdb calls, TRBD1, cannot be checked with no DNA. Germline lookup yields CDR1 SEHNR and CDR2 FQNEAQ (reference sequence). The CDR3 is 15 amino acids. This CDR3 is CASSPVWGDNQPQHF.

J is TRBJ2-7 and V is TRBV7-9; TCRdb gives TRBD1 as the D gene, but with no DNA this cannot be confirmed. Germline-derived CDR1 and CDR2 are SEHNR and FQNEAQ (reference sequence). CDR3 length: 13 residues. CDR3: CASSLGDGYEQYF.

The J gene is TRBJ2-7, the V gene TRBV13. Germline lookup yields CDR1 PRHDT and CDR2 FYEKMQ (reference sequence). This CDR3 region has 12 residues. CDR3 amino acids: CASSQRSYEQYF.

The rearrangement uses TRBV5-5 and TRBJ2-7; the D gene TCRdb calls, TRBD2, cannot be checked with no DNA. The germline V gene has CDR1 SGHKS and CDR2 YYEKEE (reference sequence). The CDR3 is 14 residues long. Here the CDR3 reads CASSASGRDYEQYF.

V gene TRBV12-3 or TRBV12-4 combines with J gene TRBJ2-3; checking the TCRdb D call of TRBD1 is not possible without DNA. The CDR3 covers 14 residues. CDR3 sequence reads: CASSFGGYTDTQYF.

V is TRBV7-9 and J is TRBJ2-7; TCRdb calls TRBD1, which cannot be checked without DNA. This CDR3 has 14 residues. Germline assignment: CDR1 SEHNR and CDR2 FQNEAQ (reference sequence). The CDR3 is CASSGRDRGYEQYF.

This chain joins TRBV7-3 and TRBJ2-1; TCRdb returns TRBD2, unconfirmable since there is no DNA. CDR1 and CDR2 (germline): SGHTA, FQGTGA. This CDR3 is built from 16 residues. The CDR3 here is CASSLLAGRPYNEQFF.

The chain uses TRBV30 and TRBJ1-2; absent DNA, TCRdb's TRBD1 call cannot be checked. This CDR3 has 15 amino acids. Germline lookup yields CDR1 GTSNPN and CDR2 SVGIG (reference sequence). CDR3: CAWSALRGGNYGYTF. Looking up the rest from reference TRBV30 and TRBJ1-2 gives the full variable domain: SQTIHQWPATLVQPVGSPLSLECTVEGTSNPNLYWYRQAAGRGLQLLFYSVGIGQISSEVPQNLSASRPQDRQFILSSKKLLLSDSGFYLCAWSALRGGNYGYTFGSGTRLTVV.

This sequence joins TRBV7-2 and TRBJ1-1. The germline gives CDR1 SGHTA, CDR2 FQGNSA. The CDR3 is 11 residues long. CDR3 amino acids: CASSRGIEAFF.

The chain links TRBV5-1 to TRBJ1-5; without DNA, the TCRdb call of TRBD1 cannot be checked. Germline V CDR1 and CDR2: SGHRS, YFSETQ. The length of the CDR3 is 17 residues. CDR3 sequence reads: CASSYRPRDRLNQPQHF.

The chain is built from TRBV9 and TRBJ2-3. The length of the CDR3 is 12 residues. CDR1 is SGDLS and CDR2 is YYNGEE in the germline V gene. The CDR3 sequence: CASTILTDTQYF.

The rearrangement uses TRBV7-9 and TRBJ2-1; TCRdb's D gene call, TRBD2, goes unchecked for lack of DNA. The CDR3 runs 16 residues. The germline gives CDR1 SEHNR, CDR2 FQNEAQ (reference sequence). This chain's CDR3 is CASSLYESGRRWEQFF.

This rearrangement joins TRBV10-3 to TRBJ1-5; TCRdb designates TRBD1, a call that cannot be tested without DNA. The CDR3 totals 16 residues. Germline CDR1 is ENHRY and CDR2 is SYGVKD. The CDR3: CAISELWTGSNQPQHF.

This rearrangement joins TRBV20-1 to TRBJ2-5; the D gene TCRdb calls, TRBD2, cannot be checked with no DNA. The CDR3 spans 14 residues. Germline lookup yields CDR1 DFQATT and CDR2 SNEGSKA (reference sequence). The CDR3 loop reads CSARPPKEQETQYF.

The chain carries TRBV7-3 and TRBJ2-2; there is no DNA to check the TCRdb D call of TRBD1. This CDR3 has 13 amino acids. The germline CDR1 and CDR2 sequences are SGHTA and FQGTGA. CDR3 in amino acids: CASSPHGAGELFF.

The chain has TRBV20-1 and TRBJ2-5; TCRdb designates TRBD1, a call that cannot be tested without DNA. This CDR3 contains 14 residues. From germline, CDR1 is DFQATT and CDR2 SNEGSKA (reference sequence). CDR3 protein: CSAPRLGDGETQYF.

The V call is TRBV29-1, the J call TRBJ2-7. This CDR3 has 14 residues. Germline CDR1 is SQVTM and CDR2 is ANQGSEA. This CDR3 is CSVEEGNTSYEQYF.

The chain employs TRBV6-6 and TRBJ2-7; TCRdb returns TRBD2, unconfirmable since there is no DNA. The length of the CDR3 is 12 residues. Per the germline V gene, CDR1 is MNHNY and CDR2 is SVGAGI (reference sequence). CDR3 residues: CASSSSWEEQYF.

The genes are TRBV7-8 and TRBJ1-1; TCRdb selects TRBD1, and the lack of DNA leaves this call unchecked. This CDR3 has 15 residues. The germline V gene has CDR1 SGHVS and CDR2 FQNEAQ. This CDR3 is CASSLDPGGNTEAFF.

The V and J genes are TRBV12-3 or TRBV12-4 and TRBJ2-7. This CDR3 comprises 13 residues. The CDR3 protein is CASSFGQTYEQYF.

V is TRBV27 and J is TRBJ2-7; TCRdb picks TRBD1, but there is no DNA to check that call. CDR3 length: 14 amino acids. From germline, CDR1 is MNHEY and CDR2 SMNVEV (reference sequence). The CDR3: CASRGLTGSYEQYF.

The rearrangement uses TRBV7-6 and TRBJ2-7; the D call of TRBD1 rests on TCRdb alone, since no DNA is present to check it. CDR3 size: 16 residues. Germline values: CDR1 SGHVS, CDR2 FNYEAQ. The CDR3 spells CASSLTDTGGIYEQYF.

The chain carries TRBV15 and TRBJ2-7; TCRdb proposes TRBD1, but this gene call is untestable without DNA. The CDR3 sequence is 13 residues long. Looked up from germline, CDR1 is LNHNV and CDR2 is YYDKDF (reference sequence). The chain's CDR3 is CATTEGQGYEQYF. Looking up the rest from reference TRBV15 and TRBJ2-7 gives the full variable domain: DAMVIQNPRYQVTQFGKPVTLSCSQTLNHNVMYWYQQKSSQAPKLLFHYYDKDFNNEADTPDNFQSRRPNTSFCFLDIRSPGLGDTAMYLCATTEGQGYEQYFGPGTRLTVT.

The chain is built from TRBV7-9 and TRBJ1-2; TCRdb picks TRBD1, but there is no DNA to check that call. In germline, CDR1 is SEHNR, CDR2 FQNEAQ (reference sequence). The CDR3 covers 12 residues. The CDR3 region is CASFEQRDGYTF.

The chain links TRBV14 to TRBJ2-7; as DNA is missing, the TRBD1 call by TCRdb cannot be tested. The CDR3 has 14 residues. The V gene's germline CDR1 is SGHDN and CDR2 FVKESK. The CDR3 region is CASSQYQGAYEQYF. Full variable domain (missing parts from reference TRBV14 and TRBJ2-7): EAGVTQFPSHSVIEKGQTVTLRCDPISGHDNLYWYRRVMGKEIKFLLHFVKESKQDESGMPNNRFLAERTGGTYSTLKVQPAELEDSGVYFCASSQYQGAYEQYFGPGTRLTVT.